The 25 T cell receptor beta chains given below trace back to one sample, sequenced in a study of blood T cell repertoires in COVID-19. Sequencing was performed with immunoSEQ multiplex PCR; in TCRdb, only in-frame clones are kept and a portion is missing. Of 99,000 or so clones listed, 65% to 90% are singletons. The sample consisted of peripheral blood. The receptors were gathered from an elderly man with acute or convalescent COVID-19.

In this sample, this clone turned up a few times. J is TRBJ1-1 and V is TRBV11-2; 7 bases match TRBD1. Trimming removed 6 bases from V and 10 bases from J; junction bases left unmatched: 11. Germline loops: CDR1 SGHAT, CDR2 FQNNGV. This CDR3 has 13 amino acids. CDR3 nucleotide sequence: TGTGCCAGCAGATTTATTACAGGGGCTGGAGCTTTCTTT. This gives the protein CASRFITGAGAFF. Using reference TRBV11-2 and TRBJ1-1 for the parts outside the CDR3, the full variable domain is EAGVAQSPRYKIIEKRQSVAFWCNPISGHATLYWYQQILGQGPKLLIQFQNNGVVDDSQLPKDRFSAERLKGVDSTLKIQPAKLEDSAVYLCASRFITGAGAFFGQGTRLTVV.

This clone was observed a few times. V gene TRBV9 combines with J gene TRBJ2-7, with 8 bases fitting TRBD2. The CDR3 has 17 amino acids. Trimming at V came to 3 bases and at J to 0 bases, leaving 11 bases not matched to a gene. Germline V lookup: CDR1 SGDLS, CDR2 YYNGEE. CDR3 amino acids: CASSAGDSGILSYEQYF. The CDR3 DNA sequence: TGTGCCAGCAGCGCCGGGGATAGCGGGATCCTCTCCTACGAGCAGTACTTC.

This chain links TRBV12-3 or TRBV12-4 with TRBJ2-1, with D possibly matching TRBD2 (6 bases). The CDR3 extends over 11 amino acids. V shed 6 bases and J shed 13 bases, with 13 bases lying between them. The CDR3 here is CASSTTSFQFF. The CDR3 DNA reads as TGTGCCAGCAGCACGACTAGTTTTCAGTTCTTC.

This rearrangement joins TRBV3-1 (or the pseudogene TRBV3-2) to TRBJ2-7; TRBD2 might be the D (7 bases). Per the germline V gene, CDR1 is LGHDT and CDR2 is YNNKEL (reference sequence). There are 14 residues in the CDR3. V lost 4 bases and J lost 4, with 14 bases in between. This CDR3 is CASSLLGGAYEQYF. The CDR3 coding sequence is TGTGCCAGCAGCCTCTTAGGGGGGGCGTACGAGCAGTACTTC.

The chain employs TRBV19 and TRBJ2-7; TRBD2 agrees at 13 bases. J gave up 0 bases and V 3 bases, and 5 bases lay outside the gene matches. This CDR3 has 17 amino acids. Germline assignment: CDR1 LNHDA and CDR2 SQIVND (reference sequence). The DNA for the CDR3 is TGTGCCAGTAGTATGGGGGGACTAGCGGGGAGCTCCTACGAGCAGTACTTC. The encoded protein is CASSMGGLAGSSYEQYF.

The V gene is TRBV4-1, the J gene TRBJ2-3, with TRBD1 matching over 7 bases. V gave up 3 bases and J gave up 2 bases; unmatched junction bases: 5. Per the germline V gene, CDR1 is MGHRA and CDR2 is YSYEKL. The CDR3 length is 15 residues. CDR3 bases: TGCGCCAGCAGCCACCCGGGACAGATCACAGATACGCAGTATTTT. Translated, it gives CASSHPGQITDTQYF.

V gene TRBV28 combines with J gene TRBJ2-5; TRBD2 aligns across 11 bases. This CDR3 comprises 15 residues. Trimming at V came to 6 bases and at J to 5 bases, leaving 8 bases not matched to a gene. Germline lookup yields CDR1 MDHEN and CDR2 SYDVKM. The CDR3 nucleotides read TGTGCCAGCAGACCTTGGGTAGCGGGAGGGGAGACCCAGTACTTC. Its protein is CASRPWVAGGETQYF.

The chain has TRBV6-5 and TRBJ2-7; 8 bases map to TRBD1. V shed 0 bases, J shed 3 bases, and the junction held 4 bases outside the gene matches. Per the germline V gene, CDR1 is MNHEY and CDR2 is SVGAGI. This CDR3 is built from 15 residues. CDR3 sequence reads: CASSYSGTGNYEQYF. CDR3 DNA: TGTGCCAGCAGTTACTCCGGGACAGGTAACTACGAGCAGTACTTC.

The CDR3: CASSSQGITGELFF. CDR3 coding DNA: TGTGCCAGCAGTTCACAGGGGATCACCGGGGAGCTGTTTTTT. The chain uses TRBV27 and TRBJ2-2; 7 nucleotides match TRBD1. Germline V CDR1 and CDR2: MNHEY, SMNVEV (reference sequence). The CDR3 consists of 14 residues. V lost 4 bases, J lost 4 bases, and 3 bases stayed unmatched.

This clone has ten or more counts. This chain uses TRBV7-2 with TRBJ1-1; D not resolved. Germline CDR1 reads SGHTA; CDR2 reads FQGNSA. The germline V and J ends were trimmed by 5 bases and 1 base, with 14 bases remaining between them. The CDR3 runs 15 residues. The CDR3 sequence is CASSRDAGKNTEAFF. DNA of the CDR3: TGTGCCAGCAGCAGAGATGCCGGTAAGAACACTGAAGCTTTCTTT.

The rearrangement uses TRBV2 and TRBJ2-2, with TRBD1 identical over 9 bases. The CDR3 is 15 amino acids. Trimming cost V 6 bases and J 2 bases; bases outside gene matches: 4. Germline loops: CDR1 SNHLY, CDR2 FYNNEI. The CDR3 region has the DNA TGTGCCAGCAGGGGACAGGGTTTTAACACCGGGGAGCTGTTTTTT. It specifies CASRGQGFNTGELFF. The variable domain in full, with the rest retrieved from reference TRBV2 and TRBJ2-2, is EPEVTQTPSHQVTQMGQEVILRCVPISNHLYFYWYRQILGQKVEFLVSFYNNEISEKSEIFDDQFSVERPDGSNFTLKIRSTKLEDSAMYFCASRGQGFNTGELFFGEGSRLTVL.

J is TRBJ1-1 and V is TRBV28; D remains unclear. V was clipped by 6 bases and J by 3 bases, with 5 bases between them. Germline CDR1 MDHEN, CDR2 SYDVKM. The CDR3 loop spans 11 amino acids. This CDR3 reads CASRLYTEAFF. In nucleotides, the CDR3 is TGTGCCAGCAGGCTATACACTGAAGCTTTCTTT.

The V gene is TRBV24-1, the J gene TRBJ2-1, with D perhaps TRBD2 (5 bases). With 4 bases removed from V and 9 bases from J, the gap between germline ends came to 6 bases. Germline loops: CDR1 KGHDR, CDR2 SFDVKD. This CDR3 has 11 amino acids. The CDR3 loop reads CATSDRGEQFF. DNA of the CDR3: TGTGCCACCAGTGACCGGGGTGAGCAGTTCTTC.

This rearrangement joins TRBV15 to TRBJ2-7; D may be TRBD2 (6 bases). Germline V gene data show CDR1 as LNHNV and CDR2 as YYDKDF (reference sequence). V lost 5 bases and J 4 bases, leaving 30 bases between the germline ends. This CDR3 is 19 amino acids long. The CDR3 DNA reads as TGTGCCACCAGCCTCCTAAGCGGGCCACGACCCTTCATGAAATACGAGCAGTACTTC. This codes for CATSLLSGPRPFMKYEQYF.

The V and J genes are TRBV27 and TRBJ2-2; the D is unclear. The V end was cut by 6 bases, the J end by 4 bases, with 12 bases between. Germline lookup yields CDR1 MNHEY and CDR2 SMNVEV (reference sequence). The CDR3 totals 14 residues. The CDR3 sequence: CASRVRRSTGELFF. CDR3 in DNA: TGTGCCAGCAGGGTGCGGCGAAGCACCGGGGAGCTGTTTTTT.

The chain recombines TRBV9 with TRBJ2-3; D might be TRBD2 (5 bases). Germline V gene lookup returns CDR1 SGDLS and CDR2 YYNGEE. The CDR3 runs 16 residues. V was clipped by 2 bases and J by 4 bases, with 17 bases between them. This CDR3 reads CASSVWTGELADTQYF. CDR3 DNA sequence: TGTGCCAGCAGCGTGTGGACTGGTGAGTTAGCAGATACGCAGTATTTT.

This rearrangement joins TRBV28 to TRBJ2-1, with 7 bases aligning to TRBD2. The V segment lost 3 bases and the J segment 7 bases; nucleotides outside the gene matches: 6. The length of the CDR3 is 14 residues. Germline V gives CDR1 MDHEN, CDR2 SYDVKM. This CDR3 is CASSFLGRRNEQFF. The CDR3 DNA sequence: TGTGCCAGCAGTTTTCTCGGGAGGCGGAATGAGCAGTTCTTC.

This clone was detected only a few times. This rearrangement joins TRBV7-2 to TRBJ2-2; a possible D gene is TRBD2 (6 bases). From germline, CDR1 is SGHTA and CDR2 FQGNSA. This CDR3 is 14 amino acids long. The V end lost 3 bases, the J end lost 6 bases, and 11 bases lay between the germline ends. CDR3 nucleotide sequence: TGTGCCAGCAGCTTTGGCTCGGGAGCCGGGGAGCTGTTTTTT. Translating it yields CASSFGSGAGELFF.

J is TRBJ1-5 and V is TRBV5-4; a weak D match, TRBD1 (6 bases). CDR1 is SGHNT, CDR2 YYREEE, per germline (reference sequence). The CDR3 totals 15 residues. V lost 4 bases, J lost 6 bases, and 17 bases lay in between. The CDR3 sequence: CASSQDMGAAQPQHF. CDR3 coding DNA: TGTGCCAGCAGCCAGGATATGGGGGCGGCTCAGCCCCAGCATTTT.

This chain connects TRBV18 to TRBJ1-4; D is perhaps TRBD1 (6 bases). Looked up from germline, CDR1 is KGHSH and CDR2 is LQKENI. The V gene lost 2 bases and the J gene lost 5 bases, with 9 bases spanning the gap. The CDR3 length is 14 residues. CDR3 region: CASSPRTDNEKLFF. The DNA of the CDR3 is TGTGCCAGCTCACCAAGGACAGACAATGAAAAACTGTTTTTT.

This clone was picked up one time. The chain uses TRBV4-2 and TRBJ1-4; 8 bases align to TRBD1. V was clipped by 1 base and J by 13 bases; unmatched bases: 20. Per the germline V gene, CDR1 is LGHNA and CDR2 is YNFKEQ. This CDR3 comprises 18 residues. In nucleotides, the CDR3 is TGTGCCAGCAGCCAAGTTAAAGGGGCAGGGGGCGGGATGCTTCCACTGTTTTTT. Translated, it gives CASSQVKGAGGGMLPLFF.

This chain connects TRBV7-9 to TRBJ1-2; D ambiguous. Germline lookup yields CDR1 SEHNR and CDR2 FQNEAQ (reference sequence). CDR3 length: 15 amino acids. V was cut by 1 base and J by 1 base, with 10 bases left in between. CDR3 region: CASSLGQSLNYGYTF. The CDR3 nucleotides are TGTGCCAGCAGCTTAGGGCAGTCTCTTAACTATGGCTACACCTTC.

This clone was counted only a few times. The V and J genes are TRBV4-3 and TRBJ2-2; D perhaps matches TRBD2 (5 bases). The CDR3 spans 14 residues. Looked up from germline, CDR1 is LGHNA and CDR2 is YSLEER. With 0 bases removed from V and 5 bases from J, the gap between germline ends came to 7 bases. The CDR3 spells CASSQERVTGELFF. As DNA, the CDR3 is TGCGCCAGCAGCCAAGAGAGGGTTACCGGGGAGCTGTTTTTT.

The V call is TRBV5-5, the J call TRBJ1-6, with 8 bases lining up with TRBD1. CDR1 SGHKS and CDR2 YYEKEE come from the germline V gene (reference sequence). This CDR3 comprises 15 residues. With V trimmed by 4 bases and J by 7 bases, 7 bases remained unmatched. This CDR3 is CASSEHRGYNSPLHF. As DNA, the CDR3 is TGTGCCAGCAGCGAACACAGGGGGTACAATTCACCCCTCCACTTT.

This clone appeared a few times. CDR3 in amino acids: CASSQDWQGGGNTEAFF. Written as DNA, the CDR3 is TGTGCCAGCAGCCAAGATTGGCAGGGAGGAGGGAACACTGAAGCTTTCTTT. The chain couples TRBV14 to TRBJ1-1, with a possible D match to TRBD1 (5 bases). The germline CDR1 and CDR2 sequences are SGHDN and FVKESK. The ends were cut back, 0 bases at V and 1 base at J, with 15 bases in the middle. The CDR3 has 17 residues.